These 16 T cell receptor beta chains share one sample of origin, sequenced in a study of Ad26.COV2.S vaccination and SARS-CoV-2 variants. Produced via immunoSEQ multiplex PCR; TCRdb's table is partial and in-frame only. This sample yields some 340,000 clones, of which about 85% are seen a single time; 2.1% belongs to the top ten. Sample treatment: approximately 18 received Ad26.COV2.S at low or high dose, single or two shots; roughly five received placebo; per-sample allocation not given. Samples were taken on day 63 after the first vaccine or placebo injection. This sample comprised peripheral blood, obtained in a trial of Ad26.COV2.S vaccine versus placebo. All receptors derive from a person aged 18-60 years who received the Ad26.COV2.S COVID-19 vaccine or a placebo.

V is TRBV3-1 (or the pseudogene TRBV3-2) and J is TRBJ2-3; D perhaps matches TRBD2 (7 bases). The CDR3 has 17 residues. CDR1 and CDR2 from the germline V gene are LGHDT and YNNKEL (reference sequence). With 4 bases removed from V and 1 base from J, the gap between germline ends came to 18 bases. As DNA, the CDR3 is TGTGCCAGCAGCCTCGGGCTGGCGGGGGCGGGCACAGATACGCAGTATTTT. This encodes CASSLGLAGAGTDTQYF.

This rearrangement joins TRBV5-4 to TRBJ2-7; possibly TRBD1 for D (5 bases). This CDR3 has 14 residues. In germline, CDR1 is SGHNT, CDR2 YYREEE (reference sequence). V gave up 0 bases and J gave up 2 bases, with 9 bases separating them. The CDR3 region is CASSLGQGAYEQYF. In nucleotides, the CDR3 is TGTGCCAGCAGCTTGGGCCAGGGCGCCTACGAGCAGTACTTC.

DNA of the CDR3: TGTGCCACCAGCAGAGAATCAGGTAGCAATCAGCCCCAGCATTTT. Translation gives CATSRESGSNQPQHF. The chain couples TRBV15 to TRBJ1-5; D is undetermined. Trimming took off 0 bases at V and 0 bases at J, with 6 bases between the two ends. Germline loops: CDR1 LNHNV, CDR2 YYDKDF (reference sequence). CDR3 length: 15 amino acids. The variable domain in full, with the rest retrieved from reference TRBV15 and TRBJ1-5, is DAMVIQNPRYQVTQFGKPVTLSCSQTLNHNVMYWYQQKSSQAPKLLFHYYDKDFNNEADTPDNFQSRRPNTSFCFLDIRSPGLGDTAMYLCATSRESGSNQPQHFGDGTRLSIL.

V usage is TRBV7-3 and J usage is TRBJ2-1, with 9 bases that match TRBD2. Per the germline V gene, CDR1 is SGHTA and CDR2 is FQGTGA. After removal of 1 base from V and 0 bases from J, the junction contained 7 bases not matched to a gene. This CDR3 contains 18 residues. The CDR3 nucleotides read TGTGCCAGCAGCTTAAAAGGTAGCGGGGGTAGCTCCTACAATGAGCAGTTCTTC. Its protein product is CASSLKGSGGSSYNEQFF.

V is TRBV11-1 and J is TRBJ2-3; 9 nucleotides match TRBD2. Germline lookup yields CDR1 SGHAT and CDR2 FQDESV (reference sequence). This CDR3 has 16 amino acids. V lost 3 bases, J lost 3 bases, and 7 bases stayed unmatched. The CDR3 loop is CASSLRRGGTTDTQYF. DNA for the CDR3: TGTGCCAGCAGCTTGAGGCGGGGGGGCACGACAGATACGCAGTATTTT.

This clone was seen just once. The V and J genes are TRBV28 and TRBJ1-1, with a possible D match to TRBD1 (5 bases). CDR1 is MDHEN, CDR2 SYDVKM, per germline. The CDR3 runs 16 residues. Trimming removed 6 bases from V and 1 base from J, with 18 bases in between. CDR3 amino acids: CASRKRGWPTNTEAFF. The CDR3 coding sequence is TGTGCCAGCAGAAAACGGGGGTGGCCCACGAACACTGAAGCTTTCTTT.

The genes are TRBV6-5 and TRBJ2-5; D not resolved. V was trimmed by 0 bases and J by 4 bases, leaving 9 bases between them. The germline CDR1 and CDR2 sequences are MNHEY and SVGAGI. The CDR3 spans 14 residues. The CDR3, as DNA: TGTGCCAGCAGTTACTCTCGACTGGGAGAGACCCAGTACTTC. Its translation is CASSYSRLGETQYF.

This clone was seen more than once but under ten times. V usage is TRBV2 and J usage is TRBJ1-6, with 8 bases aligning to TRBD1. In germline, CDR1 is SNHLY, CDR2 FYNNEI. The CDR3 loop spans 15 amino acids. Losses at the gene ends were 8 bases for V and 7 bases for J; bases not matched to a gene: 10. CDR3 protein: CASSGQGAWNSPLHF. Written as DNA, the CDR3 is TGTGCCAGCTCAGGGCAGGGGGCATGGAATTCACCCCTCCACTTT.

The rearrangement uses TRBV12-5 and TRBJ1-2; no clear D gene. V was clipped by 5 bases and J by 5 bases, with 12 bases between them. Germline V gene lookup returns CDR1 LGHNT and CDR2 FRNRAP. The CDR3 is made up of 13 amino acids. Written as DNA, the CDR3 is TGTGCTAGTGGTAGCCGGACGGGGTATGGCTACACCTTC. Amino acid sequence: CASGSRTGYGYTF.

The V call is TRBV9, the J call TRBJ1-2, with D hard to call. The germline gives CDR1 SGDLS, CDR2 YYNGEE. The CDR3 runs 13 residues. V lost 4 bases and J lost 4, with 11 bases in between. The CDR3, as DNA: TGTGCCAGCAGCACAGACGCATTCTATGGCTACACCTTC. Protein product: CASSTDAFYGYTF.

The chain carries TRBV27 and TRBJ2-7, with a weak D call TRBD1 (6 bases). This CDR3 has 13 residues. Trimming cost V 9 bases and J 4 bases, with 16 bases left between them. Germline values: CDR1 MNHEY, CDR2 SMNVEV (reference sequence). Here the CDR3 reads CASKDRGDYEQYF. CDR3 nucleotides: TGTGCCAGTAAGGACAGAGGAGATTACGAGCAGTACTTC.

The chain has TRBV2 and TRBJ2-1; TRBD2 might be the D (6 bases). In germline, CDR1 is SNHLY, CDR2 FYNNEI. The CDR3 loop spans 14 amino acids. Between the trimmed V and J ends, which lost 4 bases and 3 bases, there was a span of 10 bases. CDR3 sequence (DNA): TGTGCCAGCAGTGTGCGGGGTGTCTACAATGAGCAGTTCTTC. This gives the protein CASSVRGVYNEQFF. The whole variable domain, filled in from reference TRBV2 and TRBJ2-1, reads EPEVTQTPSHQVTQMGQEVILRCVPISNHLYFYWYRQILGQKVEFLVSFYNNEISEKSEIFDDQFSVERPDGSNFTLKIRSTKLEDSAMYFCASSVRGVYNEQFFGPGTRLTVL.

This clone came up a few times. The genes are TRBV10-2 and TRBJ2-7; tentatively, D is TRBD2 (5 bases). Trimming stripped 2 bases from V and 3 bases from J, with 8 bases between. Germline V gene lookup returns CDR1 WSHSY and CDR2 SAAADI. This CDR3 is built from 13 residues. CDR3 DNA: TGCGCCAGCAGTGAGGGCCGGGGCTACGAGCAGTACTTC. Translation gives CASSEGRGYEQYF.

The J gene is TRBJ2-7, the V gene TRBV2; D possibly corresponds to TRBD1 (5 bases). Germline values: CDR1 SNHLY, CDR2 FYNNEI. The CDR3 has 12 residues. Trimming took 5 bases from V and 3 from J, leaving 8 bases between them. CDR3 loop: CASSPQGYEQYF. CDR3 coding DNA: TGTGCCAGCAGTCCCCAGGGCTACGAGCAGTACTTC.

The rearrangement uses TRBV3-1 (or the pseudogene TRBV3-2) and TRBJ1-1; TRBD1 might be the D (5 bases). The CDR3 runs to 14 residues. V shed 2 bases and J shed 5 bases, with 12 bases lying between them. CDR1 is LGHDT and CDR2 is YNNKEL in the germline V gene (reference sequence). The CDR3 coding sequence is TGTGCCAGCAGCCAAATTCAGGGAAGAACTGAAGCTTTCTTT. It codes for CASSQIQGRTEAFF.

This chain connects TRBV6-5 to TRBJ1-1; D call uncertain. The CDR3 sequence is 15 residues long. The V end lost 6 bases, the J end lost 4 bases, and 18 bases lay between the germline ends. Germline-derived CDR1 and CDR2 are MNHEY and SVGAGI. CDR3 region: CASSNGGSSGTEAFF. The CDR3, as DNA: TGTGCCAGCAGCAACGGAGGGAGTTCCGGCACTGAAGCTTTCTTT.